This T cell receptor beta chain was recorded in a study of cytomegalovirus exposure and HLA in healthy donors (dated by TCRdb to the late 2010s). Context from the whole study: An earlier analysis of several hundred of the donors reported about 260 Gb of sequence data and 117 million unique TCR beta sequences obtained from some 170 million T cells. An earlier analysis of several hundred of the donors applied high-throughput TCR beta sequencing to assess whether each TCR beta V gene segment acted as functional or pseudogenic. On average, 235,054 unique TCR beta nucleotide sequences were sequenced per donor among fewer than 500 genotyped donors of the cohort, with roughly 19% of those sequences being non-productive. Donor age, sex, ethnicity and CMV serostatus were compiled alongside the repertoire data. The number of typed donors differed by locus: roughly 629-640 for A, B, C, DRB1 and DQB1; 500 to 550 for DQA1; 606 for DPA1; and around 490 for DPB1. A separate validation cohort of more than 100 different subjects was used in addition to the 666-subject first cohort. Among the roughly 390 genotyped donors, around 81% belonged to the genetic ancestry cluster associated with self-reported Caucasian donors. The aim of the study was to test whether cataloging public T cell receptors could identify signatures of past pathogen exposure. Every repertoire in the discovery cohort had been generated on one and the same sequencing platform. The study combined high-throughput TCR immunosequencing, statistical association of individual TCRs with disease status, and machine learning to predict cytomegalovirus infection status. In a later genetic analysis, genome-wide SNP genotypes for about three fifths of the roughly 670 donors were used, and that subset was treated as a discovery cohort. A later analysis re-analyzed previously published TCR beta repertoires from approximately 700 donors and added high-resolution HLA genotyping to study TCR occurrence patterns. Roughly five DR-DQ haplotypes were treated as single units for association and clustering because of strong linkage in the cohort. The later analysis used no new phenotypic data to find candidate immune exposures, relying instead on TCR beta sequences and their occurrence across donors. HLA typing covered class I and class II loci at four-digit resolution. Using immunosequencing, the study profiled T cell repertoires from fewer than 700 subjects and related those repertoires to cytomegalovirus serostatus. An early release that covered some 640 HLA-typed donors contained around 300 gigabases of sequencing data and around 85 million unique TCR sequences. Broader findings and caveats from the paper: In a later genetic analysis, fewer N-insertions in productive TCRs were reported among donors in an Asian-associated ancestry cluster than the roughly 700-donor mean. Immune exposure information for the cohort was limited to CMV serostatus. When HLA alleles, especially DR and DQ, strongly co-occurred, TCR associations were difficult to assign to individual alleles. A group of highly shared sequence variants was considered likely to be a technical artifact of the sequencing pipeline. In a later analysis, TCR association rates were found to vary across HLA loci, with the most associated TCRs seen for DRB1 alleles and the fewest for HLA-C alleles. Because counts were too low, around 17 rarely observed V segments, including chromosome 9 orphons, were left out of the earlier analysis of 500 to 650 of the donors. Most TCR sequences were seen in very few donors, while some public TCRs were found in many individuals. A later genetic analysis associated a missense DCLRE1C variant with V-gene and J-gene trimming of TCR beta chains, and an independent cohort replicated the association. A further reported finding was that TCR beta sequences accurately predicted the HLA-A and HLA-B alleles for most subjects in the first cohort. Because HLA typing was missing for some donors at each locus, association tests included only the typed subset. Some IMGT-functional V segments, including TRBV6-2 and TRBV6-3, could not be distinguished by the 87-base-pair reads and were therefore excluded. In an earlier analysis of 450 to 750 of the donors, most TCR beta V segments appeared in productive rearrangements about 90% or about 30% of the time, broadly matching IMGT annotations. Roughly uniform sequencing depth across donors was assumed in presence/absence analyses, although this assumption may not hold. At a false discovery rate of 0.05, a later analysis linked 15,000 to 20,000 TCR beta sequences to specific HLA alleles. The classifier was reported to diagnose cytomegalovirus status with high specificity and sensitivity in both the original cohort and the validation cohort. Correlated functional status among segregating V segments might be attributable to linkage disequilibrium, but an unknown experimental factor could not be ruled out. It was suggested by the authors that the approach could potentially be generalized to other disease states and immunological phenotypes. The study listed 164 TCR beta chains as associated with cytomegalovirus. A later analysis reported that several top co-occurrence clusters appeared linked to parvovirus B19, influenza, CMV and Epstein-Barr virus. According to a later analysis, most CMV-associated TCR beta chains appeared to be HLA-restricted, and the HLA associations seemed to be driven largely by CMV exposure. A later analysis found that HLA-associated TCR beta chains were more clonally expanded and had lower generation probabilities than equally common non-associated chains. In vitro tests confirmed that three of the cytomegalovirus-associated TCR beta chains recognize cytomegalovirus antigens. The cohort was sequenced for TCR beta chains only, and without alpha or paired-chain data the features that could be detected were limited.

The library was generated by the immunoSEQ multiplex PCR assay. The multiplex PCR relied on a mix of 60 forward primers for TCR Vbeta segments and 13 reverse primers for TCR Jbeta segments. Amplification of the CDR3 region of rearranged TCR beta genes was performed with a multiplex PCR assay on genomic DNA. Amplified TCR beta libraries were sequenced as 87-base-pair reads on the Illumina HiSeq System. The authors processed their data as follows. A later analysis counted approximately 84 million unique TCR beta chains across the 550 to 700 repertoires, and approximately 11 million of these chains were shared by at least two donors. To remove PCR and sequencing errors, raw reads were error-corrected and collapsed into unique sequences using a nearest-neighbor algorithm that merged closely related sequences. To assign V, D and J gene segments, CDR3 sequences were aligned to IMGT reference sequences. Each retained sequence needed at least a six-nucleotide match to both a V gene segment and a J gene segment. Rearrangements were called productive when the CDR3 lacked stop codons and stayed in frame with V and J; all others were non-productive. Following IMGT convention, CDR3 was defined as the stretch from the second conserved V-encoded cysteine to the conserved J-encoded phenylalanine. The earlier analysis of some 600 of the donors excluded sequences that lacked an unambiguous match to a single V gene segment. An earlier analysis of 500 to 700 of the donors classified V segments as functional when productive rearrangements were above 56.7% and as segregating when the standard deviation between donors was above 5%. To diagnose cytomegalovirus status from the catalog of TCR beta chain sequences, a statistical classification framework was built. In a later analysis, TCR nucleotide sequences were compared against IMGT/GENE-DB human TR gene sequences so that V and J genes could be assigned. A later analysis assigned CDR3 sequences and most-parsimonious VDJ recombination scenarios with the TCRdist pipeline. In a later analysis, each TCR beta chain was defined by its CDR3 amino acid sequence together with its V-gene family, and reads without a unique V-gene family were excluded. In a later analysis, around 650 highly shared, low-generation-probability nucleotide sequences were removed to address suspected cross-contamination and a sequencing artifact. In a later analysis, a clonal expansion index was calculated for each public chain from normalized within-repertoire ranks of inferred template counts. Generation probabilities in a later analysis came from a VDJ recombination model fitted to out-of-frame rearrangements, and those results were checked against IGoR. A later analysis scored TCR-TCR, TCR-HLA and TCR-CMV co-occurrence with hypergeometric tests, applying a repertoire-size bias correction to TCR pairs. To estimate false discovery rates, a later analysis permuted the HLA or CMV assignments 20 times. In a later analysis, co-occurring TCRs were grouped with DBSCAN, and TCRdist sequence similarity was added when clustering was performed within HLA-allele-positive subsets. Repertoires with fewer than 30,000 or more than 120,000 public chains were left out of co-occurrence clustering, as were a handful of repertoires with anomalous nucleotide sharing. TCRdb re-hosts the immuneACCESS table, in-frame sequences only. Its copies lack some clones; in the studies checked, an unresolved V gene accounts for under half of them, and the cause for the rest is not known. Clonal size and the V and J genes are those of that table, whereas D and trimming came from the DNA. The sample includes more than 200,000 clones, with over 80% observed a single time. The ten largest account for approximately 6.5% of the sample.

Notes on this clone: There is no known antigen for this receptor. Nothing much larger sits one base from this clone, and base qualities are not available.

Relative to germline, V is missing 6 bases and J is missing 5 bases, with 9 bases of the junction outside any gene match. The CDR3 has 15 amino acids, counting the end cysteine and phenylalanine. The sequence is cut down to CDR3 DNA, 45 bases in frame from base 1. CDR1 MNHNS and CDR2 SASEGT were looked up in the germline V gene. In total, approximately 690 healthy bone marrow donors made up the cohort. All cohort members were sampled while nominally healthy, although unrecorded immune exposures were likely present. The donor was CMV seropositive and belonged to the group of 250 to 300 seropositive cohort members. Every donor gave a peripheral blood sample, and the peripheral blood mononuclear cells from that sample were used for TCR beta sequencing. Genomic DNA extraction from the blood cell samples was performed with the Qiagen DNeasy Blood Extraction Kit.

The sample was PBMCs. The clonotype comes from a middle-aged man in good health and CMV-seropositive. The V and J genes are TRBV6-1 and TRBJ2-1; 8 central bases correspond to TRBD1. The bases read TGTGCCAGCAGACCCCTCCGGACAGGGAACAATGAGCAGTTCTTC. This yields the protein CASRPLRTGNNEQFF.